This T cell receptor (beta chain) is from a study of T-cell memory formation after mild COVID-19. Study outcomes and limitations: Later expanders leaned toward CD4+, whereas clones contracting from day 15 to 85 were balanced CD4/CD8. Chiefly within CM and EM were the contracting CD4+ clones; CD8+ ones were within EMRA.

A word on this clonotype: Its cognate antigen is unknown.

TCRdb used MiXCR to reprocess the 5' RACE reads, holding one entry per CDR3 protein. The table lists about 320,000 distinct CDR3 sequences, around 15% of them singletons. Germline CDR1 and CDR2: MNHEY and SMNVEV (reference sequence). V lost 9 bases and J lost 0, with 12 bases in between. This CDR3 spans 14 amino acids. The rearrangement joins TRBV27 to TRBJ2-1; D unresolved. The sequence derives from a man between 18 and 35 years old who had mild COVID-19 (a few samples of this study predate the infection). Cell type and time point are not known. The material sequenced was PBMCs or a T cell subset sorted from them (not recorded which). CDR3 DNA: TGTGCCAGAGGTCGACACCGCTCCTACAATGAGCAGTTCTTC. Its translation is CARGRHRSYNEQFF.